A single sample gave rise to the 5 T cell receptor beta chains below, sequenced in a study of T cell responses to AZD1222 COVID-19 vaccine. Sequencing used immunoSEQ multiplex PCR; TCRdb keeps in-frame clones, though not all of them. The table records tens of thousands of clones, 89% of them present only once. The source material was peripheral blood, sampled on day 0 of MenACWY control vaccination. Receptor source: an adult in good health.

V is TRBV11-2 and J is TRBJ2-5, with TRBD2 matching over 14 bases. This CDR3 spans 16 amino acids. Germline V CDR1 and CDR2: SGHAT, FQNNGV. The junction had 5 bases not matched to a gene; V was cut back by 3 bases and J by 5 bases. The CDR3 sequence is CASSLTSGGAEETQYF. In DNA form, the CDR3 reads TGTGCCAGCAGCTTGACTAGCGGGGGGGCGGAGGAGACCCAGTACTTC.

The rearrangement joins TRBV5-1 to TRBJ2-3, with 9 bases identical to TRBD2. V was clipped by 4 bases and J by 2 bases; unmatched bases: 14. The germline gives CDR1 SGHRS, CDR2 YFSETQ. The CDR3 loop spans 18 amino acids. The CDR3 nucleotides read TGCGCCAGCAGCCAAGGAGGCGGGGGGGCTGGGTCCACAGATACGCAGTATTTT. This sequence encodes CASSQGGGGAGSTDTQYF.

V gene TRBV29-1 combines with J gene TRBJ2-5; tentative D call: TRBD2 (5 bases). Germline loops: CDR1 SQVTM, CDR2 ANQGSEA. The CDR3 runs 14 residues. Between the trimmed V and J ends, which lost 2 bases and 5 bases, there was a span of 15 bases. CDR3: CSVEPPGTGETQYF. The CDR3, as DNA: TGCAGCGTTGAACCCCCCGGAACGGGGGAGACCCAGTACTTC.

The chain has TRBV10-3 and TRBJ2-5; 10 bases align to TRBD1. The junction had 3 bases not matched to a gene; V was cut back by 6 bases and J by 5 bases. The length of the CDR3 is 13 residues. The germline V gene has CDR1 ENHRY and CDR2 SYGVKD. The CDR3 bases are TGTGCCATCAGCGAGGACAGGGGGGAGACCCAGTACTTC. Protein product: CAISEDRGETQYF.

CDR3 amino acids: CASSQGTGVNQPQHF. In nucleotides, the CDR3 is TGTGCCAGCAGCCAAGGGACAGGAGTGAACCAGCCCCAGCATTTT. V usage is TRBV3-1 (or the pseudogene TRBV3-2) and J usage is TRBJ1-5; 7 bases are shared with TRBD1. CDR1 LGHDT and CDR2 YNNKEL come from the germline V gene (reference sequence). The CDR3 sequence is 15 residues long. V gave up 1 base and J gave up 7 bases; unmatched junction bases: 7.